This T cell receptor beta chain stems from a study of T-cell memory formation after mild COVID-19 (dated by TCRdb to about 2021). For the wider study: Most TCR sequence clusters were specific to one of the two donors. In a couple of donors, T-cell clones that expanded and contracted after mild COVID-19 were tracked by sequencing TCRalpha and TCRbeta repertoires over time. Two young, previously healthy adult volunteers, one female and one male, were included in the cohort. What the work shows at the level of the full study, not this receptor alone: Clones contracting from day 15 to 85 had balanced CD4/CD8 phenotypes, while a second wave expanding from day 15 to 37 was biased towards CD4+. Contracting CD4+ clones were located mainly in the CM and EM memory subsets, whereas CD8+ clones were found to be enriched in EMRA. The study covered only two mild cases, and larger cohorts including severe cases with pre-infection samples were considered necessary. Some responding clones were detected in pre-infection memory, suggesting pre-existing cross-reactive memory T cells joined the SARS-CoV-2 response. SARS-CoV-2 specificity was not confirmed for the second-wave clones peaking on day 37.

Ficoll-Paque density gradient centrifugation was the method used to isolate PBMCs. As regards this clonotype: Its binding antigen is unknown. No qualities accompany the bases; no much larger clone lies one base away.

Sequenced using an Illumina NovaSeq 6000. cDNA libraries for TCRalpha and TCRbeta were prepared by 5'RACE using constant-segment primers, with sample barcodes and unique molecular identifiers added. Trizol reagent was used to extract RNA from every sample. Libraries were amplified in two PCR steps, with a second sample barcode and Illumina TruSeq adapters added in the second step. Sequencing of libraries was performed on an Illumina NovaSeq with 2 x 150 bp paired-end reads. From the authors' description of their analysis: The reads were demultiplexed and collapsed into UMI-guided consensus sequences using migec v1.2.7. With mixcr v2.1.11, UMI consensuses were aligned to TRA and TRB V and J templates and assembled into clonotypes. A clonotype was counted as expanded or contracted only when both edgeR and NoisET called the clonotype significant, with the noise models trained on biological replicates. For edgeR calls, a false discovery rate-adjusted p below 0.01 and a log2 fold-change threshold of 1 were applied. As an exploratory analysis of dynamics, max-normalized trajectories of the 1000 most abundant clonotypes were examined by PCA with hierarchical clustering. Each responding clone was given a CD4 or CD8 phenotype based on the CD4+ and CD8+ repertoires, which had been sequenced separately. TCRdb passed the public sequencing reads through fastp at Q25 and MiXCR, retaining productive beta sequences. Records with the same CDR3 protein are collapsed into one entry carrying the most frequent genes and DNA. None of the V and J calls come from the authors' own analysis; TCRdb made them. For this sample the table gives around 250,000 distinct CDR3 sequences, of which about 16% were detected only once. Clones ranked in the top ten supply 2.1% of the sample.

The sample taken for sequencing was PBMCs or a T cell subset sorted from them (not recorded which). The sequence derives from an adult woman who had mild COVID-19 (a few samples of this study predate the infection). The sample titles of this study are shuffled in the database, so cell type and time point are left out; the donor was told from shared clones.

The CDR3 loop reads CASSPGTGMTYEQYV. The sequenced DNA: TGTGCCAGCTCACCCGGGACAGGGATGACCTACGAGCAGTACGTC. Recombination linked TRBV18 to TRBJ2-7, with 9 bases in between that match TRBD1. V ends up 3 bases short and J 2 bases short, with an unmatched junction base count of 5. Including cysteine and valine, the CDR3 has 15 amino acids. The DNA shown is the 45-base CDR3, in frame from base 1. The germline V gene supplies CDR1 KGHSH and CDR2 LQKENI.